The source of this TCR beta chain is a study of T cell responses to AZD1222 COVID-19 vaccine. Sequencing was performed with immunoSEQ multiplex PCR; in TCRdb, only in-frame clones are kept and a portion is missing. The sample consists of 85,000 to 130,000 clones, about 88% of them appearing once. This clone was seen once. Specimen: peripheral blood, collected on day 0 of AZD1222 vaccination. The receptor comes from an adult in good health.

CDR3 in DNA: TGTGCCAGCAGTCCGGACGGGGGTGAGCAGTTCTTC. As protein: CASSPDGGEQFF. The chain employs TRBV6-5 and TRBJ2-1, with a tentative D call TRBD2 (6 bases). The CDR3 totals 12 residues. V lost 5 bases and J lost 9, with 11 bases in between. Germline V lookup: CDR1 MNHEY, CDR2 SVGAGI.